This TCR beta chain is drawn from a study of T cell repertoires in ileal Crohn's disease. Germline V CDR1 and CDR2: MNHEY, SMNVEV (reference sequence). J was trimmed by 2 bases and V by 4 bases; bases with no gene match: 20. CDR3 length equals 20 residues. This table comes from immunoSEQ multiplex PCR, and its TCRdb copy is limited to in-frame clones, with some not included. Of around 15,000 clones in the sample, 50% to 75% are singletons; the top ten hold under 7.5%. Sequenced sample: ileal tissue. The sequence was obtained from an adult with Crohn's disease. This chain uses TRBV27 with TRBJ1-1; 9 nucleotides line up with TRBD1. The CDR3 region has the DNA TGTGCCAGCAGTTCGATACCGGGACAGGGTCTTTGGAAAACTAACACTGAAGCTTTCTTT. Protein sequence: CASSSIPGQGLWKTNTEAFF.